Shown below are 28 T cell receptor beta chains from a single sample sequenced in a study of blood T cells in healthy people across ages. For the second PCR, which ran for about 7 to 11 cycles, a sample-barcoded 5' primer and a J-beta primer mix were used. MiXCR, applied by TCRdb to the 5' RACE reads, yields one record per CDR3 protein. The sample gives around 1,600,000 distinct CDR3 sequences, under 55% of which show up once; over 3.5% is in the top ten. The sample comprised blood. The receptors were sampled from a woman aged 18-29 years in good health.

The sample holds one count of this clonotype. In DNA form, the CDR3 reads TGTGCCAGCAGTGAGGGACAGAATTTCGCAGATACGCAGTATTTT. It is translated as CASSEGQNFADTQYF. This chain joins TRBV6-4 and TRBJ2-3, with TRBD1 matching 7 bases. Germline assignment: CDR1 MRHNA and CDR2 SNTAGT. The V gene end was trimmed by 3 bases and the J gene end by 4 bases; junction bases not matched to a gene: 7. This CDR3 has 15 residues.

To note about this clonotype: A much larger clonotype is one base distant, so this may be a read error. The chain combines TRBV20-1 with TRBJ2-3, with D tentatively TRBD1 (5 bases). This CDR3 has 14 residues. CDR1 is DFQATT, CDR2 SNEGSKA, per germline (reference sequence). The V end was cut by 4 bases, the J end by 3 bases, with 14 bases between. CDR3: CSATSRDRTDTQYF. In DNA form, the CDR3 reads TGCAGTGCTACTTCCAGGGATAGGACAGATACGCAGTATTTT.

This CDR3 reads CASSKDLGTEAFF. CDR3 in DNA: TGTGCCAGCAGCAAGGATTTGGGAACTGAAGCTTTCTTT. This sequence joins TRBV7-6 and TRBJ1-1; no reliable D call. V was pared by 5 bases and J by 5 bases, with 12 bases between. The germline CDR1 and CDR2 sequences are SGHVS and FNYEAQ. This CDR3 contains 13 residues.

The V call is TRBV9, the J call TRBJ2-5; D uncertain. V was cut by 0 bases and J by 5 bases, with 23 bases left in between. The CDR3 has 18 amino acids. Germline values: CDR1 SGDLS, CDR2 YYNGEE. The CDR3 coding sequence is TGTGCCAGCAGCGTAGCCCCGGCGGCAGCTTTGTCGTTGGAGACCCAGTACTTC. It yields the protein CASSVAPAAALSLETQYF.

This clonotype was recorded many times. This chain links TRBV7-2 with TRBJ2-7; D is perhaps TRBD2 (6 bases). The CDR3 is 15 residues long. CDR1 and CDR2 (germline): SGHTA, FQGNSA. V lost 1 base and J lost 7, with 17 bases in between. The CDR3 coding sequence is TGTGCCAGCAGCTTAGGACGGGGGATCTACAATGAGCAGTACTTC. It is translated as CASSLGRGIYNEQYF.

Only a few counts were recorded for this clonotype. The chain carries TRBV5-1 and TRBJ2-7, with TRBD1 matching over 8 bases. This CDR3 is 15 amino acids long. The germline gives CDR1 SGHRS, CDR2 YFSETQ. The V segment lost 0 bases and the J segment 4 bases; nucleotides outside the gene matches: 6. The CDR3 reads CASSLGQGAIYEQYF. CDR3 nucleotides: TGCGCCAGCAGCTTGGGGCAGGGGGCGATTTACGAGCAGTACTTC.

As regards this clonotype: This clone may be a read error of a much larger clone one base away. The V gene is TRBV28, the J gene TRBJ2-7; the D gene is possibly TRBD1 (5 bases). V lost 3 bases to trimming and J lost 0 bases, with 12 bases between them. In germline, CDR1 is MDHEN, CDR2 SYDVKM. The CDR3 sequence is 15 residues long. CDR3 DNA: TGTGCCAGCAGTTTCGTACAGGAAAGCTCCTACGAGCAGTACTTC. Amino acids: CASSFVQESSYEQYF.

This clonotype was seen only a few times. The rearrangement links TRBV6-5 to TRBJ2-2, with 10 bases matching TRBD2. V trimming: 2 bases; J trimming: 3 bases; junction bases outside the gene matches: 9. CDR1 is MNHEY and CDR2 is SVGAGI in the germline V gene. This CDR3 is 18 amino acids long. The CDR3: CASSYSLAGALDTGELFF. CDR3 DNA sequence: TGTGCCAGCAGTTACAGTCTAGCGGGAGCCCTCGACACCGGGGAGCTGTTTTTT.

This sequence joins TRBV20-1 and TRBJ2-1; 9 bases align to TRBD2. There are 13 residues in the CDR3. Germline CDR1 DFQATT, CDR2 SNEGSKA (reference sequence). J lost 7 bases, V lost 7 bases, and 8 bases had no gene match. Written as DNA, the CDR3 is TGCAGTGGTCCGGGACTAGCAGCTAATGAGCAGTTCTTC. It translates to CSGPGLAANEQFF.

This clonotype was counted a few times. The rearrangement links TRBV10-2 to TRBJ1-4; D might be TRBD1 (6 bases). Germline V gives CDR1 WSHSY, CDR2 SAAADI. The CDR3 has 14 amino acids. The ends were cut back, 4 bases at V and 8 bases at J, with 14 bases in the middle. The CDR3 region has the DNA TGCGCCAGCAGTGTGACAGGTCCTTACGAAAAACTGTTTTTT. Its translation: CASSVTGPYEKLFF.

This clonotype was observed a few times. The V and J genes are TRBV20-1 and TRBJ1-1, with D unresolved. The CDR3 runs to 16 residues. V lost 0 bases and J 1 base, leaving 15 bases between the germline ends. The germline gives CDR1 DFQATT, CDR2 SNEGSKA (reference sequence). DNA of the CDR3: TGCAGTGCTAGAGAAGGTGGCGGTGGTGGGAACACTGAAGCTTTCTTT. Protein sequence: CSAREGGGGGNTEAFF.

The chain uses TRBV29-1 and TRBJ2-3, with D possibly being TRBD1 (6 bases). V lost 0 bases and J 4 bases, leaving 17 bases between the germline ends. This CDR3 comprises 16 residues. Germline V gives CDR1 SQVTM, CDR2 ANQGSEA. CDR3 residues: CSVEDWAVGASDTQYF. The CDR3 DNA reads TGCAGCGTTGAAGATTGGGCAGTGGGGGCTTCAGATACGCAGTATTTT.

The chain joins TRBV7-2 to TRBJ2-6; D possibly corresponds to TRBD1 (6 bases). This CDR3 is 17 amino acids long. Germline values: CDR1 SGHTA, CDR2 FQGNSA. V lost 5 bases and J lost 0, with 14 bases in between. The DNA for the CDR3 is TGTGCCAGCAGCAACGCAGGGGTTTCCTCTGGGGCCAACGTCCTGACTTTC. Protein sequence: CASSNAGVSSGANVLTF.

J is TRBJ2-3 and V is TRBV11-2; the D call may be TRBD1 or TRBD2 (6 bases each). Germline V gene lookup returns CDR1 SGHAT and CDR2 FQNNGV. Deletions cut 3 bases from V and 4 bases from J, with 14 bases between. The CDR3 consists of 15 residues. The CDR3 DNA reads as TGTGCCAGCAGCTTTAGGGGGAGGACCCCAGATACGCAGTATTTT. This gives the protein CASSFRGRTPDTQYF.

The chain carries TRBV29-1 and TRBJ2-2; D is undetermined. Germline CDR1 is SQVTM and CDR2 is ANQGSEA. V gave up 5 bases and J gave up 5 bases, with 6 bases separating them. This CDR3 spans 11 amino acids. This chain's CDR3 is CSVSRTGELFF. The DNA of the CDR3 is TGCAGCGTTAGTAGGACCGGGGAGCTGTTTTTT.

The chain uses TRBV7-2 and TRBJ2-3; tentative D call: TRBD2 (7 bases). The CDR3 consists of 20 residues. Germline lookup yields CDR1 SGHTA and CDR2 FQGNSA. Trimming took off 4 bases at V and 9 bases at J, with 35 bases between the two ends. CDR3 in DNA: TGTGCCAGCAGCTCCCCTCTTGAGGGGGGGAGAAAGGTCGTGGGAGAGACGCAGTATTTT. Translating gives CASSSPLEGGRKVVGETQYF. Full variable domain (missing parts from reference TRBV7-2 and TRBJ2-3): GAGVSQSPSNKVTEKGKDVELRCDPISGHTALYWYRQSLGQGLEFLIYFQGNSAPDKSGLPSDRFSAERTGGSVSTLTIQRTQQEDSAVYLCASSSPLEGGRKVVGETQYFGPGTRLTVL.

V is TRBV29-1 and J is TRBJ2-2; D call uncertain. Germline V gene sequence: CDR1 SQVTM, CDR2 ANQGSEA. Trimming took 6 bases from V and 7 from J, leaving 24 bases between them. This CDR3 region has 16 residues. The CDR3 here is CSVKELAGGIDGELFF. The CDR3 coding sequence is TGCAGCGTAAAAGAGCTGGCCGGTGGGATAGACGGGGAGCTGTTTTTT.

This chain uses TRBV7-6 with TRBJ2-2, with D possibly matching TRBD1 (5 bases). V was cut by 5 bases and J by 0 bases, with 7 bases left in between. Germline CDR1 SGHVS, CDR2 FNYEAQ. There are 14 residues in the CDR3. The CDR3, as DNA: TGTGCCAGCAGCCGGACATCGAACACCGGGGAGCTGTTTTTT. It specifies CASSRTSNTGELFF.

This clonotype was detected a few times. The chain links TRBV30 to TRBJ1-5; weak D call: TRBD1 (6 bases). The CDR3 covers 12 residues. CDR1 is GTSNPN, CDR2 SVGIG, per germline (reference sequence). V was shortened by 5 bases and J by 1 base, with 6 bases between the two germline ends. DNA for the CDR3: TGTGCCTGGGGGGGCAGCAATCAGCCCCAGCATTTT. Residues: CAWGGSNQPQHF.

The chain links TRBV30 to TRBJ1-5, with D unclear. CDR1 and CDR2 from the germline V gene are GTSNPN and SVGIG (reference sequence). The germline V and J ends were trimmed by 0 bases and 9 bases, with 6 bases remaining between them. The CDR3 totals 11 residues. The DNA of the CDR3 is TGTGCCTGGAGTGTAGGAGGGCCCCAGCATTTT. It specifies CAWSVGGPQHF.

The chain couples TRBV7-6 to TRBJ2-7, with 7 bases lining up with TRBD2. This CDR3 is 13 amino acids long. The germline CDR1 and CDR2 sequences are SGHVS and FNYEAQ. J was trimmed by 7 bases and V by 4 bases; bases with no gene match: 7. The CDR3 loop is CASSSGTTFEQYF. The CDR3 DNA reads TGTGCCAGCAGCTCCGGGACTACCTTTGAGCAGTACTTC.

Comments on this clonotype: A read error may be the cause here, since a much bigger clone is one base away. This chain's CDR3 is CAISVDQETQYF. CDR3 DNA sequence: TGTGCCATCAGTGTGGACCAAGAGACCCAGTACTTC. The chain has TRBV10-3 and TRBJ2-7; D gene unclear. The closer fit of TRBJ2-5 to the DNA end suggests the J call may be wrong. Germline V CDR1 and CDR2: ENHRY, SYGVKD. This CDR3 is 12 amino acids long.

This rearrangement joins TRBV27 to TRBJ1-6, with D possibly matching TRBD1 (6 bases). Germline loops: CDR1 MNHEY, CDR2 SMNVEV (reference sequence). This CDR3 comprises 13 residues. V was cut by 5 bases and J by 10 bases, with 12 bases left in between. The CDR3 protein is CASSTTGRSPLHF. Written as DNA, the CDR3 is TGTGCCAGCAGTACAACAGGGAGGTCACCCCTCCACTTT.

The J gene is TRBJ1-1, the V gene TRBV20-1; 8 bases line up with TRBD1. This CDR3 contains 15 residues. Germline V gene data show CDR1 as DFQATT and CDR2 as SNEGSKA (reference sequence). V lost 5 bases to trimming and J lost 0 bases; unmatched junction nucleotides: 8. The CDR3 bases are TGCAGTGCTGACACCAGGGGGCTACTGAACACTGAAGCTTTCTTT. As protein: CSADTRGLLNTEAFF.

This clonotype turned up a few times. Written as DNA, the CDR3 is TGTGCCAGCAGCGCCCTCGGACTAGCGGGGGGTCGGCATACAGATACGCAGTATTTT. It encodes CASSALGLAGGRHTDTQYF. The chain carries TRBV2 and TRBJ2-3; the match to TRBD2 covers 14 bases. The CDR3 extends over 19 amino acids. V shed 6 bases, J shed 3 bases, and the junction held 14 bases outside the gene matches. Germline V CDR1 and CDR2: SNHLY, FYNNEI.

The chain uses TRBV20-1 and TRBJ2-7, with unresolved D. From germline, CDR1 is DFQATT and CDR2 SNEGSKA (reference sequence). Trimming stripped 5 bases from V and 3 bases from J, with 20 bases between. This CDR3 has 15 residues. The CDR3 reads CSASDAQEKVYEQYF. CDR3 coding DNA: TGCAGTGCTTCGGACGCTCAGGAGAAGGTCTACGAGCAGTACTTC.

The chain recombines TRBV29-1 with TRBJ2-5, with a possible D match to TRBD2 (5 bases). Germline V gene lookup returns CDR1 SQVTM and CDR2 ANQGSEA. This CDR3 comprises 15 residues. V gave up 4 bases and J gave up 1 base, with 16 bases separating them. The CDR3 nucleotides are TGCAGCGTTGGGATGATAGGGCGGGTCCAAGAGACCCAGTACTTC. Translating it yields CSVGMIGRVQETQYF.

CDR3 in amino acids: CASSLGGQGSGANVLTF. DNA for the CDR3: TGTGCCAGCAGCTTAGGGGGACAGGGTTCCGGGGCCAACGTCCTGACTTTC. V gene TRBV13 combines with J gene TRBJ2-6, with TRBD1 identical over 9 bases. Germline trimming cut 0 bases from V and 4 bases from J; bases unmatched to any gene: 4. The germline V gene encodes CDR1 PRHDT and CDR2 FYEKMQ (reference sequence). This CDR3 has 17 residues.